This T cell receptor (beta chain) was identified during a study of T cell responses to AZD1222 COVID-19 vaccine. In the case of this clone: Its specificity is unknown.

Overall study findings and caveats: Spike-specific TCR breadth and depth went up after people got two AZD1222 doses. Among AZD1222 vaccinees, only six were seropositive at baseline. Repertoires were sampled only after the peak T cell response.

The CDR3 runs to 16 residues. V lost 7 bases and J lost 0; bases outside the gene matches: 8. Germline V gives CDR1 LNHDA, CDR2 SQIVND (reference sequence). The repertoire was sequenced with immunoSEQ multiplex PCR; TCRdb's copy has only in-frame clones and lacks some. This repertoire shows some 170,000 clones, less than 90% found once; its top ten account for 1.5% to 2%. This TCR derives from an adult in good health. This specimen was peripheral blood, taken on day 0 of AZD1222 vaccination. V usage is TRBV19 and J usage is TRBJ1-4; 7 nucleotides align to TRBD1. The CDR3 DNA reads TGTGCCAGTAAAGGGGGCCCACATGCAACTAATGAAAAACTGTTTTTT. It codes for CASKGGPHATNEKLFF.